One and the same sample provided the 12 T cell receptor beta chains below, sequenced in a study of Tregs in tolerant kidney transplant recipients. TCRdb's table, derived via immunoSEQ multiplex PCR, lists solely in-frame clones and lacks some. Of approximately 47,000 clones in the sample, roughly 89% were seen once. The nonmyeloablative bone marrow transplants came from related graft donors, with transient mixed chimerism. The sequenced sample was CD8+ T cells from blood (PBMCs), obtained 12 months after the transplant. These TCRs come from a human patient who received a combined kidney and bone marrow transplant. The graft donor may be the source of some T cells.

Only a few counts were recorded for this clone. V usage is TRBV5-6 and J usage is TRBJ1-5; 8 bases are shared with TRBD1. Germline V lookup: CDR1 SGHDT, CDR2 YYEEEE. J was trimmed by 1 base and V by 6 bases; bases with no gene match: 6. This CDR3 is built from 15 residues. This CDR3 is CASNTGGGSNQPQHF. The CDR3 DNA reads TGTGCCAGCAACACAGGGGGGGGAAGCAATCAGCCCCAGCATTTT. Full variable domain (rest looked up from reference TRBV5-6 and TRBJ1-5): DAGVTQSPTHLIKTRGQQVTLRCSPKSGHDTVSWYQQALGQGPQFIFQYYEEEERQRGNFPDRFSGHQFPNYSSELNVNALLLGDSALYLCASNTGGGSNQPQHFGDGTRLSIL.

This rearrangement joins TRBV27 to TRBJ2-7, with 7 nucleotides matching TRBD1. The CDR3 consists of 16 residues. CDR1 is MNHEY, CDR2 SMNVEV, per germline (reference sequence). Unmatched junction bases numbered 10, after V lost 5 bases and J lost 0 bases. The CDR3 DNA is TGTGCCAGCAGTCCTTCGACAGGGATTATCTCCTACGAGCAGTACTTC. Amino acids: CASSPSTGIISYEQYF.

Of note for this clone: At the DNA level, this CDR3 is encoded by other sequences in the same sample as well. In nucleotides, the CDR3 is TGTGCCACCAATTCACCGGGGGACCGGCCTCATGAGCAGTACTTC. Its translation is CATNSPGDRPHEQYF. V is TRBV2 and J is TRBJ2-7, with D possibly matching TRBD2 (6 bases). CDR1 is SNHLY and CDR2 is FYNNEI in the germline V gene. This CDR3 has 15 residues. The germline V and J ends were trimmed by 10 bases and 7 bases, with 26 bases remaining between them.

The CDR3 is CASSIGTVFPYGYTF. CDR3 sequence (DNA): TGTGCCAGTAGTATCGGAACAGTTTTTCCCTATGGCTACACCTTC. The chain employs TRBV19 and TRBJ1-2; D ambiguous. Trimming removed 3 bases at V and 4 bases at J, with 15 bases between. This CDR3 has 15 residues. Per germline, CDR1 LNHDA and CDR2 SQIVND (reference sequence).

The V call is TRBV13, the J call TRBJ2-4; maybe TRBD2 (5 bases). The CDR3 loop spans 14 amino acids. The ends were cut back, 1 base at V and 8 bases at J, with 12 bases in the middle. The germline CDR1 and CDR2 sequences are PRHDT and FYEKMQ (reference sequence). CDR3 in amino acids: CASSLDARVDIQYF. DNA for the CDR3: TGTGCCAGCAGCTTAGATGCGCGGGTAGACATTCAGTACTTC.

V gene TRBV6-5 combines with J gene TRBJ2-5; D might be TRBD1 (6 bases). V was pared by 4 bases and J by 5 bases, with 11 bases between. Germline V CDR1 and CDR2: MNHEY, SVGAGI. This CDR3 comprises 13 residues. The CDR3 here is CASSSGQVETQYF. The CDR3 nucleotides are TGTGCCAGCAGTTCGGGACAAGTGGAGACCCAGTACTTC.

This chain links TRBV6-4 with TRBJ1-2; 9 bases align to TRBD1. Germline CDR1 MRHNA, CDR2 SNTAGT. Trimming took 4 bases from V and 5 from J; bases not matched to a gene: 8. The CDR3 has 15 amino acids. In nucleotides, the CDR3 is TGTGCCAGCAGTGCTACAGGGGGCTCTTGGTATGGCTACACCTTC. Encoded protein: CASSATGGSWYGYTF.

The chain links TRBV6-5 to TRBJ2-3; 7 positions agree with TRBD2. J was trimmed by 2 bases and V by 5 bases; bases with no gene match: 7. There are 15 residues in the CDR3. Per the germline V gene, CDR1 is MNHEY and CDR2 is SVGAGI. The CDR3 region has the DNA TGTGCCAGCAGTCCCCCGGGACTACCCACAGATACGCAGTATTTT. Translated, it gives CASSPPGLPTDTQYF.

The chain is built from TRBV27 and TRBJ2-7; 7 nucleotides line up with TRBD2. Per the germline V gene, CDR1 is MNHEY and CDR2 is SMNVEV (reference sequence). V trimming: 2 bases; J trimming: 7 bases; junction bases outside the gene matches: 8. The CDR3 runs to 14 residues. The CDR3 loop reads CASSLGGGPREQYF. In nucleotides, the CDR3 is TGTGCCAGCAGTTTAGGGGGAGGGCCCCGGGAGCAGTACTTC.

The rearrangement links TRBV29-1 to TRBJ2-7, with 7 nucleotides matching TRBD1. This CDR3 region has 13 residues. V lost 1 base and J lost 3; bases outside the gene matches: 3. CDR1 and CDR2 (germline): SQVTM, ANQGSEA. The CDR3 here is CSVEGQGGYEQYF. The CDR3 DNA sequence: TGCAGCGTTGAAGGACAGGGTGGCTACGAGCAGTACTTC.

The rearrangement joins TRBV4-1 to TRBJ2-7; tentative D call: TRBD1 (6 bases). Germline V CDR1 and CDR2: MGHRA, YSYEKL. This CDR3 spans 16 amino acids. Trimming left V 2 bases short and J 1 base short, with 15 bases between. The chain's CDR3 is CASSQLQDSASYEQYF. The CDR3 coding sequence is TGCGCCAGCAGCCAACTTCAGGACAGTGCGTCCTACGAGCAGTACTTC.

The rearrangement joins TRBV5-6 to TRBJ2-5; weak D call: TRBD1 (5 bases). Between the trimmed V and J ends, which lost 4 bases and 2 bases, there was a span of 24 bases. This CDR3 contains 18 residues. Germline CDR1 and CDR2: SGHDT and YYEEEE. The CDR3 DNA is TGTGCCAGCAGCCGAACCTCTTGGACACCAACGACACAAGAGACCCAGTACTTC. Its protein product is CASSRTSWTPTTQETQYF.